This is a list of T cell receptor beta chains from one sample in a study of T cell responses to AZD1222 COVID-19 vaccine. The table came from immunoSEQ multiplex PCR; TCRdb's copy has only in-frame clones and leaves some out. The sample consists of some 110,000 clones, 89% of them appearing once. The sample in question was peripheral blood, obtained 28 days after the second AZD1222 dose. These receptors were obtained from an adult who received the AZD1222 COVID-19 vaccine. Both conserved end residues are part of each CDR3. A D gene is named only where the DNA matches it firmly. Only part of the rows carry a size: once, few, many, or a class if the clone is expanded.

V: TRBV9; D: .; size: once; CDR3: CASSLYPGGAQETQYF
V: TRBV5-6; D: TRBD1; size: .; CDR3: CASSAQGAHQPQHF
V: TRBV11-2; D: .; size: .; CDR3: CASSLTSPAGESFF
V: TRBV12-3/TRBV12-4; D: .; size: few; CDR3: CASSPDRDIPLF
V: TRBV7-9; D: .; size: .; CDR3: CASSFGGAQPQHF
V: TRBV18; D: .; size: .; CDR3: CASSPRGGSGNTIYF
V: TRBV19; D: .; size: .; CDR3: CASSMGSGLGNQPQHF
V: TRBV29-1; D: .; size: .; CDR3: CSVGRTGSDEQYF
V: TRBV5-6; D: .; size: .; CDR3: CASSFRPRRGAEAFF
V: TRBV28; D: .; size: .; CDR3: CASSPRGGRATEAFF
V: TRBV6-5; D: TRBD2; size: .; CDR3: CASSRTSGLYNEQFF
V: TRBV21-1; D: .; size: .; CDR3: CASSPLGINQPQHF
V: TRBV27; D: .; size: .; CDR3: CASSFPMGRHEQYF
V: TRBV6-5; D: .; size: .; CDR3: CATLNGGQGDEQFF
V: TRBV2; D: .; size: .; CDR3: CASSEMRALNSPLHF
V: TRBV7-9; D: TRBD1; size: .; CDR3: CASSERTGRSNEQFF
V: TRBV29-1; D: .; size: .; CDR3: CSVDPQYNEQFF
V: TRBV6-5; D: .; size: .; CDR3: CASSSYSNQPQHF
V: TRBV7-2; D: .; size: .; CDR3: CASSLVPGELFF
V: TRBV7-3; D: TRBD2; size: .; CDR3: CASSLVGGLDTQYF
V: TRBV5-6; D: .; size: .; CDR3: CASTYGESSYEQYF
V: TRBV5-1; D: TRBD1; size: .; CDR3: CASSLYRGYGYTF
V: TRBV7-9; D: TRBD2; size: few; CDR3: CASSLLGTSGAEQYF
V: TRBV7-2; D: .; size: .; CDR3: CASSQGHYSYEQYF
V: TRBV10-3; D: .; size: .; CDR3: CAISGGSPNYGYTF
V: TRBV5-5; D: TRBD1; size: .; CDR3: CASSQEGTGTGSYEQFF
V: TRBV19; D: TRBD1; size: .; CDR3: CASSPRDRGLNSPLHF
V: TRBV11-3; D: TRBD1; size: .; CDR3: CASSSGQGTGETQYF
V: TRBV2; D: .; size: once; CDR3: CASSEKAGRHGGQYF
V: TRBV27; D: TRBD1; size: .; CDR3: CASSLKRGQQPQHF
V: TRBV21-1; D: .; size: .; CDR3: CASSRKDRNYGYTF
V: TRBV19; D: .; size: .; CDR3: CASSLIQGSNQPQHF
V: TRBV5-5; D: TRBD1; size: .; CDR3: CASSLIRGSTTEAFF
V: TRBV29-1; D: TRBD1; size: .; CDR3: CSDRSGQSNYGYTF
V: TRBV7-3; D: .; size: .; CDR3: CASSSDSSGANVLTF
V: TRBV21-1; D: .; size: .; CDR3: CASSKDGHGTGTGYEQYF
V: TRBV7-9; D: .; size: .; CDR3: CASSFSGSSQPQHF
V: TRBV6-5; D: .; size: .; CDR3: CASSFAGNQPQHF
V: TRBV28; D: TRBD1; size: .; CDR3: CASSSGGASNTEAFF
V: TRBV15; D: .; size: .; CDR3: CATSRDSGGAGNQPQHF
V: TRBV3-1/TRBV3-2; D: TRBD2; size: .; CDR3: CASSQWTSGRALGETQYF
V: TRBV7-9; D: .; size: .; CDR3: CASSLAWGWETYEQYF
V: TRBV7-9; D: TRBD2; size: .; CDR3: CASSLESGGRYF
V: TRBV28; D: .; size: .; CDR3: CASSPGLSRGYTF
V: TRBV4-1; D: .; size: .; CDR3: CASSKGVASGPVGETQYF
V: TRBV3-1/TRBV3-2; D: TRBD2; size: .; CDR3: CASSPSIGTSSLNTDTQYF
V: TRBV20-1; D: .; size: .; CDR3: CSASGSVTEAFF
V: TRBV5-5; D: TRBD2; size: .; CDR3: CASTLGGGIGNEQYF
V: TRBV9; D: .; size: .; CDR3: CASSVITGRGEAFF
V: TRBV9; D: .; size: .; CDR3: CASSANLRGGLAYGYTF
V: TRBV7-9; D: TRBD2; size: .; CDR3: CASSGLAGGLLNEQFF